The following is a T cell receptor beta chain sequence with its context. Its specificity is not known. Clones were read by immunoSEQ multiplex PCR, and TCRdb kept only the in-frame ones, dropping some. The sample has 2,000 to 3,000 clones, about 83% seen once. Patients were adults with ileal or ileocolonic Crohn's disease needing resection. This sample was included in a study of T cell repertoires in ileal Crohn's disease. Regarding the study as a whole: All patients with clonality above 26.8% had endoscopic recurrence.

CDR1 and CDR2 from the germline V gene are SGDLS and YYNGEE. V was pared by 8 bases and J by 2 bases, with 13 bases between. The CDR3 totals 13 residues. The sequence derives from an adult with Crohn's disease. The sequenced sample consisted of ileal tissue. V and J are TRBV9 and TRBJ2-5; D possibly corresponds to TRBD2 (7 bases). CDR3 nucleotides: TGTGCCAGTCAAAGGGGGGGGCAAGAGACCCAGTACTTC. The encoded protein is CASQRGGQETQYF. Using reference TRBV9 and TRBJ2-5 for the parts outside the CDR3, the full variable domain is DSGVTQTPKHLITATGQRVTLRCSPRSGDLSVYWYQQSLDQGLQFLIQYYNGEERAKGNILERFSAQQFPDLHSELNLSSLELGDSALYFCASQRGGQETQYFGPGTRLLVL.